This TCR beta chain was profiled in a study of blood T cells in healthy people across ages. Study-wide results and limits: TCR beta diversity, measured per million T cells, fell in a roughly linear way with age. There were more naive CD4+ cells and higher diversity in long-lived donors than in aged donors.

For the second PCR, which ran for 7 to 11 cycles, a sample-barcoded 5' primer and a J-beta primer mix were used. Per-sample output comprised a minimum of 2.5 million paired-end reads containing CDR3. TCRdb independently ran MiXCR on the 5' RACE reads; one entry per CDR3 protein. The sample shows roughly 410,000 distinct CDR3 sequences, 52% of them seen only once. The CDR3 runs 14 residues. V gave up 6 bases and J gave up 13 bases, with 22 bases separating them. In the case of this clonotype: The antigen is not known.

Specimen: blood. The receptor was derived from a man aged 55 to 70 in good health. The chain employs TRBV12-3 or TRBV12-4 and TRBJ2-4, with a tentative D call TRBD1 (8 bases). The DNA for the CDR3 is TGTGCCAGCAGCCGCGGACAGGGAGGGGCACAGCAGTACTTC. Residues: CASSRGQGGAQQYF.